Described below is a single T cell receptor (beta chain) sequence and its context. Its target is unknown. CDR1 SGHNT and CDR2 YENEEA come from the germline V gene. CDR3 length equals 15 residues. V lost 1 base and J 3 bases, leaving 10 bases between the germline ends. The data derive from a study of CD8 T cells in Susac syndrome. Regarding the study as a whole: CD4+ T cell repertoires in Susac syndrome exhibited no evidence of clonal expansion.

cDNA came from about 0.5 to 1 ug RNA primed by random hexamers. Coverage of TCR beta CDR3 amplification by immunoSEQ multiplex PCR extended to 54 Vbeta and 13 Jbeta. TCRdb reprocessed the immunoSEQ multiplex PCR reads via MiXCR and lists one record per CDR3 protein. The top ten clones hold 0.1% of a sample with roughly 250,000 distinct CDR3 sequences, about 96% of them seen once. Sequencing of TCR beta was performed on blood CD8+ T cells and on blood CD4+ T cells. TEMRA cells were FACS-enriched, while CD8+ and CD4+ T cells were negatively isolated. The TCR sequence derives from a human donor with Susac syndrome. The sequenced sample was CD4+ T cells from PBMCs. The chain uses TRBV11-3 and TRBJ1-5; possibly TRBD1 for D (6 bases). The CDR3 sequence is CASSLGQGHNQPQHF. The DNA for the CDR3 is TGTGCCAGCAGCTTAGGGCAGGGGCACAATCAGCCCCAGCATTTT.